This paragraph covers one T cell receptor (beta chain) sequence. The antigen is unknown. The source of the sample is a study of shared clonotypes between healthy human individuals. This CDR3 comprises 12 residues. Germline CDR1 ENHRY, CDR2 SYGVKD. The V and J ends lost 0 bases and 11 bases respectively, with 8 bases between them. The study, taken as a whole, reports: Although depth was large, rarefaction showed that sequencing of the sorted subsets was incomplete.

The method was immunoSEQ multiplex PCR; TCRdb's version includes in-frame clones alone and lacks a portion of them. The table has 2 million to 2.5 million clones, roughly 95% seen once; the top ten hold around 0.13%. Input material: naive CD4+ T cells sorted from blood. Subset indicated: CD45RA+ positively selected. This sequence was found in a man between 18 and 35 years old in good health. The chain recombines TRBV10-3 with TRBJ2-1, with D possibly matching TRBD1 (5 bases). The CDR3 sequence is CAISESRQQQFF. DNA of the CDR3: TGTGCCATCAGTGAGTCGAGACAGCAGCAGTTCTTC.